There are a few counts of the clone carrying this TCR beta chain. Its cognate antigen is unknown. A much larger clone lies one base from this, so it may be a read error. Time point denoted: newly diagnosed GD, antithyroid drugs for less than 3 months. PBMC RNA was the source of the TCR library. The CDR3 loop spans 13 amino acids. Trimming took 3 bases from V and 3 from J, leaving 5 bases between them. CDR1 is MNHGY and CDR2 is SVAAGI in the germline V gene. These data are taken from a study of regulatory T cells in long-lasting Graves disease. Arm-PCR of CDR3 regions and iRepertoire HTBI primers were used to build TCR beta libraries. TCRdb reprocessed the multiplex PCR reads with MiXCR, giving one entry per CDR3 protein. Counted here are 350,000 to 450,000 distinct CDR3 sequences, approximately 15% occurring once; the ten biggest clones make up under 9%. General observations from the study: TRBV28, TRBJ1-2 and TRBJ2-5 were favored in persistent disease.

This sample was shared with a second study, whose subject was T cells in Graves' hyperthyroidism and ophthalmopathy. That paper notes: Blood held most thyroid clonotypes expanded above 0.001 frequency.

This TCR derives from a woman aged 40 to 50 with Graves disease. This chain connects TRBV6-9 to TRBJ2-2; tentative D call: TRBD2 (5 bases). The material was peripheral blood mononuclear cells (PBMCs), obtained at new diagnosis, from a patient treated with antithyroid drugs. This CDR3 reads CASSYGDTGELFF. The CDR3 nucleotides read TGTGCCAGCAGTTACGGGGACACCGGGGAGCTGTTTTTT.